This TCR beta chain was recovered during a study of early T cells in non-severe SARS-CoV-2 infection. Looking at the study overall: It was bulk RNA from unsorted whole blood that was sequenced, and the chains were unpaired.

Regarding this clonotype: No antigen is known for it.

Unique molecular identifiers were affixed to single, distinct cDNA molecules. TCRdb recomputed calls from the 5' RACE reads with MiXCR, one row per CDR3 protein. Of approximately 110,000 distinct CDR3 sequences detected, about 15% appear once; the ten largest clones hold about a fifth. Study-level results: Lookups in VDJdb leaned toward anti-spike CD8 responses and missed private and CD4 specificities.

V dropped 7 bases and J dropped 3; count of bases not matched to a gene: 12. The CDR3 length is 15 residues. The germline gives CDR1 LGHNT, CDR2 FRNRAP. This TCR was sampled from an adult who was a healthcare worker with PCR-confirmed SARS-CoV-2 infection or an uninfected control (not recorded which). The J gene is TRBJ2-7, the V gene TRBV12-5; 7 bases are shared with TRBD1. The sequenced sample consisted of whole blood. The CDR3 bases are TGTGCTAGTGCCCAGGGGGACATACGCGGCTACGAGCAGTACTTC. Its protein is CASAQGDIRGYEQYF.